This TCR beta chain came from a study of beta chain features in type 1 diabetes (dated by TCRdb to 2016 to 2019). Regarding the study in general: No differences in mean age, gender distribution, total cell number or subset yield were found between patients and healthy donors. A total of 90 million to 140 million sorted cells were examined across all samples, and RNA yield correlated strongly with the number of cells per subset. In the study, recently diagnosed type 1 diabetes patients and matched healthy donors were compared on the TCRB repertoires of their sorted circulating CD4+ T cell subsets. Whereas all 28 donors provided naive and central memory subsets, regulatory and stem cell-like memory subsets were isolated from just 8 patients and roughly 8 healthy donors. Results and caveats for the whole study, not just this receptor: Because cDNA was sequenced instead of genomic DNA, activated cells with high expression could be over-represented, although the groups did not differ in activation or CD3 levels. Type 1 diabetes patients showed a moderate but significant shortening of TCRB CDR3 length in all four CD4+ subsets. Shorter templates might be favored by PCR, yet because patient and control samples were amplified and corrected together, any such skew would affect both groups equally. At VDJ recombination sites, type 1 diabetes patients had fewer insertions and more deleted nucleotides, which implies abnormalities in thymic rearrangement. Naive, central memory and regulatory TCRB repertoires appeared to be more alike among patients than among healthy donors. Because small numbers of individuals were included in the HLA sub-analyses, any influence of HLA type on TCRB rearrangement was left unresolved.

The entire amount of isolated RNA was reverse transcribed using the High Capacity cDNA Reverse Transcription Kit, so the sequenced TCRB transcripts were expressed ones. Deep immunoSEQ sequencing was performed on naive, central memory and regulatory T cell samples, with an average of roughly 3.5 million total reads per sample. After sorted cells were lysed in RLT buffer, RNA was extracted with DNase-treated RNeasy Micro or Mini kits, with the choice depending on cell number. Each cell subset was processed on its own to prevent cross-contamination, while patient and healthy donor samples were processed together. The immunoSEQ multiplex PCR was used to amplify TCRB sequences from cDNA, generating 87-bp fragments that spanned the CDR3 region. Amplicons were sequenced on the Illumina HiSeq platform. In the source study's methods: Synthetic template baselines were used to correct PCR bias computationally, reads within Hamming distance 2 were collapsed, and singletons that could not be merged were discarded. Reads were aligned against IMGT to assign V, D and J genes, CDR3 length and insertions or deletions at six rearrangement sites. Within each subset, clonotype counts were normalized to the number of sorted cells before true diversity and Gini coefficients were calculated with the tcR R package. The overlap coefficient, calculated on TCRB nucleotide sequences, was used to quantify repertoire sharing. TCRdb limited this immuneACCESS table to in-frame rearrangements with V and J called. A share of clones is missing; checked studies link under half to unresolved V genes, and the rest is unexplained. That table furnishes V, J and clone size, whereas the DNA furnished D and trimming. For this sample there are over 150,000 clones; 10% to 15% appear just once. The ten top clones hold 0.6% to 0.8% of the sample.

In this sample, this clone turned up a few times. This clone's antigen is unknown. There are no base qualities to consult, and no much larger clone falls within one base. Each donor gave one peripheral blood draw, roughly 120 mL on average, collected into heparinised tubes. A BD FACSAria II was used to sort naive, central memory, regulatory and stem cell-like memory CD4+ T cells with a panel that included CD45RO, CCR7, CD25, CD127, CD95 and CD27. Every sorted population had a purity above 95%. PBMCs were separated immediately by Lymphoprep density gradient centrifugation and were stained directly, without being cultured. Samples were stained and sorted in pairs, with one healthy donor and one patient per experiment, so that batch effects were minimized. Spanning cysteine to phenylalanine, the CDR3 consists of 13 amino acids. The read is trimmed to its CDR3 DNA, 39 bases read in frame from base 1. V is reduced by 0 bases and J by 4 bases, leaving a spacing of 4 bases between them.

Recombination joined TRBV23-1 with TRBJ1-5; the D gene is not confidently resolved. TRBV23-1 is reported as an ORF; its role is uncertain. The TCR originated in a woman under 30 in good health. The source material was central memory CD4+ T cells from blood. The CDR3 reads CASSQSENQPQHF. The bases read TGCGCCAGCAGTCAATCGGAGAATCAGCCCCAGCATTTT.